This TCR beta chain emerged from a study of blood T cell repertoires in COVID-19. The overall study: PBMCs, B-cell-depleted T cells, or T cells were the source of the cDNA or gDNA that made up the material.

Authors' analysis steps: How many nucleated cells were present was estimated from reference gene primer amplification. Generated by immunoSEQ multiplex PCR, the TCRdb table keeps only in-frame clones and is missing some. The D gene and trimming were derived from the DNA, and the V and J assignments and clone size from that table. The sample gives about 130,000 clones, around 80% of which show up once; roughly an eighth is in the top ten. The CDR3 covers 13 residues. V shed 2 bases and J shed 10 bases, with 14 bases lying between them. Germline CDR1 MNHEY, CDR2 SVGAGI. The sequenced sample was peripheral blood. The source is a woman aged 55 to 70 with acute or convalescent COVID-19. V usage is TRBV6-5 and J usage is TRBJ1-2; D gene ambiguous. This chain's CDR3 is CASSYPGVEVYTF. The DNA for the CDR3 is TGTGCCAGCAGTTACCCAGGCGTGGAGGTCTACACCTTC.